Below, 21 T cell receptor beta chains from the same sample are listed, as sequenced in a study of OX40 agonist ivuxolimab in advanced cancers. Only in-frame clones appear in the TCRdb table, and some are missing; sequencing was by immunoSEQ multiplex PCR. This table holds over 25,000 clones, roughly four fifths found once. Sequencing was performed on CD4+ or CD8+ T cells sorted from blood, taken in a trial of the OX40 agonist ivuxolimab. The receptors were gathered from an adult with an advanced solid tumor such as melanoma, head and neck, liver or kidney cancer.

The rearrangement links TRBV6-6 to TRBJ1-1; D not certain. Germline assignment: CDR1 MNHNY and CDR2 SVGAGI (reference sequence). The CDR3 extends over 13 amino acids. Trimming removed 5 bases at V and 6 bases at J, with 13 bases between. DNA of the CDR3: TGTGCCAGCAGTCCTAACACTGGCGCTGAAGCTTTCTTT. Its protein is CASSPNTGAEAFF.

This clone showed up just a few times. The chain employs TRBV10-1 and TRBJ1-2, with 7 bases fitting TRBD1. The CDR3 runs 17 residues. The ends lost 3 bases at V and 2 bases at J; junction bases unmatched: 12. In germline, CDR1 is WNHNN, CDR2 SYGVQD (reference sequence). CDR3 nucleotides: TGCGCCAGCAGTGACGAAGGGACAGACTACGCGAACTATGGCTACACCTTC. Translation: CASSDEGTDYANYGYTF.

This sequence joins TRBV7-8 and TRBJ2-4; 11 bases line up with TRBD2. Germline-derived CDR1 and CDR2 are SGHVS and FQNEAQ. The length of the CDR3 is 15 residues. The trim removed 4 bases at V and 6 bases at J, leaving 5 bases unmatched. CDR3 residues: CASSSLGLAANIQYF. DNA for the CDR3: TGTGCCAGCAGCTCCTTGGGACTAGCGGCAAACATTCAGTACTTC.

In this sample, this clone turned up a few times. The V gene is TRBV2, the J gene TRBJ2-3, with D possibly matching TRBD2 (6 bases). In germline, CDR1 is SNHLY, CDR2 FYNNEI. This CDR3 has 15 residues. Trimming removed 6 bases from V and 0 bases from J, with 13 bases in between. The CDR3 here is CASRIRGTSTDTQYF. As DNA, the CDR3 is TGTGCCAGCAGGATTAGAGGGACTAGCACAGATACGCAGTATTTT. Complete variable domain (other parts from reference TRBV2 and TRBJ2-3): EPEVTQTPSHQVTQMGQEVILRCVPISNHLYFYWYRQILGQKVEFLVSFYNNEISEKSEIFDDQFSVERPDGSNFTLKIRSTKLEDSAMYFCASRIRGTSTDTQYFGPGTRLTVL.

The J gene is TRBJ2-3, the V gene TRBV5-1; D gene unclear. V was trimmed by 0 bases and J by 2 bases, leaving 7 bases between them. The CDR3 is made up of 14 amino acids. Germline lookup yields CDR1 SGHRS and CDR2 YFSETQ. CDR3 region: CASSLAGYTDTQYF. The CDR3 DNA reads as TGCGCCAGCAGCTTGGCCGGCTACACAGATACGCAGTATTTT.

A few counts support this clone. V gene TRBV18 combines with J gene TRBJ1-2; D possibly corresponds to TRBD1 (5 bases). The CDR3 consists of 14 residues. V lost 0 bases, J lost 4 bases, and 9 bases lay in between. Germline CDR1 and CDR2: KGHSH and LQKENI. The chain's CDR3 is CASSPPGAGYGYTF. CDR3 DNA sequence: TGTGCCAGCTCACCACCTGGGGCGGGCTATGGCTACACCTTC.

The CDR3 sequence: CASSPGQGRANEKLFF. In DNA, the CDR3 is TGTGCCAGCAGCCCGGGGCAGGGGAGGGCTAATGAAAAACTGTTTTTT. This sequence joins TRBV9 and TRBJ1-4; TRBD1 might be the D (6 bases). The CDR3 sequence is 16 residues long. CDR1 SGDLS and CDR2 YYNGEE come from the germline V gene. Trimming took off 4 bases at V and 3 bases at J, with 16 bases between the two ends.

V gene TRBV6-5 combines with J gene TRBJ2-1, with D hard to call. Germline V gives CDR1 MNHEY, CDR2 SVGAGI. V was shortened by 4 bases and J by 4 bases, with 8 bases between the two germline ends. This CDR3 has 13 amino acids. Here the CDR3 DNA reads TGTGCCAGCAGTTCCAAGGGTTACAATGAGCAGTTCTTC. Encoded protein: CASSSKGYNEQFF.

The CDR3 loop is CASSIGGAGFGYTF. Written as DNA, the CDR3 is TGTGCCAGTAGTATAGGGGGCGCGGGTTTTGGCTACACCTTC. The chain carries TRBV19 and TRBJ1-2; D may be TRBD1 (5 bases). V dropped 1 base and J dropped 7 bases, with 13 bases sitting between them. Per germline, CDR1 LNHDA and CDR2 SQIVND (reference sequence). This CDR3 spans 14 amino acids.

V and J are TRBV28 and TRBJ1-2; TRBD1 aligns across 8 bases. J lost 5 bases, V lost 2 bases, and 4 bases had no gene match. Germline V gives CDR1 MDHEN, CDR2 SYDVKM. The CDR3 is made up of 14 amino acids. Written as DNA, the CDR3 is TGTGCCAGCAGTTTAACCCAGGGGGCTTATGGCTACACCTTC. Translating gives CASSLTQGAYGYTF.

Relative to its sample, this clone is medium-sized. The chain is built from TRBV9 and TRBJ1-1; D remains ambiguous. The CDR3 spans 14 residues. Germline V gene data show CDR1 as SGDLS and CDR2 as YYNGEE. The ends were cut back, 0 bases at V and 1 base at J, with 7 bases in the middle. For the CDR3, the DNA is TGTGCCAGCAGCGTAGAGTCCGGGAACACTGAAGCTTTCTTT. Its protein is CASSVESGNTEAFF.

This chain links TRBV18 with TRBJ2-1, with TRBD2 as a possible D gene (5 bases). Germline assignment: CDR1 KGHSH and CDR2 LQKENI. V lost 5 bases to trimming and J lost 0 bases, with 14 bases between them. The length of the CDR3 is 16 residues. The CDR3 DNA reads TGTGCCAGCTCAGGACTGACCGGAAGCTCCTACAATGAGCAGTTCTTC. Residues: CASSGLTGSSYNEQFF.

This clone was seen only a few times. The V gene is TRBV10-3, the J gene TRBJ2-7; a possible D gene is TRBD1 (6 bases). The CDR3 has 14 amino acids. Per germline, CDR1 ENHRY and CDR2 SYGVKD. Deletions cut 10 bases from V and 5 bases from J, with 21 bases between. CDR3 sequence reads: CATRGGGGLDEQYF. DNA for the CDR3: TGTGCCACCCGAGGGGGTGGGGGTTTAGACGAGCAGTACTTC.

The chain is built from TRBV6-5 and TRBJ2-7, with TRBD1 identical over 7 bases. The CDR3 consists of 13 residues. Germline V gene sequence: CDR1 MNHEY, CDR2 SVGAGI. The V segment lost 6 bases and the J segment 2 bases; nucleotides outside the gene matches: 4. The CDR3 is CASRWDSAYEQYV. In nucleotides, the CDR3 is TGTGCCAGCAGGTGGGACAGCGCCTACGAGCAGTACGTC.

The V and J genes are TRBV5-1 and TRBJ2-7; D gene unclear. Germline CDR1 is SGHRS and CDR2 is YFSETQ. This CDR3 region has 13 residues. V was trimmed by 2 bases and J by 6 bases, leaving 12 bases between them. The CDR3 coding sequence is TGCGCCAGCAGCTTCGATGTACGGGTCGAGCAGTACTTC. This codes for CASSFDVRVEQYF.

The V and J genes are TRBV9 and TRBJ2-3; D is ambiguous. The germline V gene encodes CDR1 SGDLS and CDR2 YYNGEE. This CDR3 contains 17 residues. Trimming pared 1 base from V and 2 bases from J, leaving 17 bases between. The CDR3 region is CASSVSISNKNTDTQYF. The DNA of the CDR3 is TGTGCCAGCAGCGTATCCATATCGAACAAGAACACAGATACGCAGTATTTT.

The rearrangement uses TRBV4-2 and TRBJ1-1; D remains ambiguous. CDR1 LGHNA and CDR2 YNFKEQ come from the germline V gene. With 5 bases removed from V and 5 bases from J, the gap between germline ends came to 12 bases. The CDR3 covers 13 residues. This CDR3 reads CASSLALGTEAFF. CDR3 sequence (DNA): TGTGCCAGCAGCTTGGCCCTGGGAACTGAAGCTTTCTTT.

V is TRBV7-2 and J is TRBJ2-2; the match to TRBD2 covers 8 bases. V trimming: 5 bases; J trimming: 4 bases; junction bases outside the gene matches: 9. The germline V gene has CDR1 SGHTA and CDR2 FQGNSA. CDR3 length: 16 residues. This CDR3 reads CASSAGRAGATGELFF. CDR3 nucleotides: TGTGCCAGCAGCGCCGGGCGAGCGGGGGCCACCGGGGAGCTGTTTTTT.

The chain employs TRBV19 and TRBJ2-7; TRBD1 agrees at 8 bases. V lost 11 bases and J lost 0; bases outside the gene matches: 6. Germline V CDR1 and CDR2: LNHDA, SQIVND (reference sequence). This CDR3 is 13 amino acids long. The CDR3 sequence: CAPLTGVSYEQYF. The CDR3 bases are TGTGCCCCTCTGACAGGGGTCTCCTACGAGCAGTACTTC.

The chain recombines TRBV7-2 with TRBJ2-7; D is uncertain. This CDR3 has 12 amino acids. V was trimmed by 7 bases and J by 4 bases, leaving 11 bases between them. Germline values: CDR1 SGHTA, CDR2 FQGNSA. This CDR3 is CASTQIGYEQYF. In DNA form, the CDR3 reads TGTGCCAGCACCCAAATCGGTTACGAGCAGTACTTC.

This clone has just a few counts. V is TRBV29-1 and J is TRBJ1-3; D gene uncertain. The germline CDR1 and CDR2 sequences are SQVTM and ANQGSEA. There are 12 residues in the CDR3. Trimming left V 7 bases short and J 1 base short, with 8 bases between. The DNA of the CDR3 is TGCAGCGCCCTGCATTCTGGAAACACCATATATTTT. It translates to CSALHSGNTIYF.